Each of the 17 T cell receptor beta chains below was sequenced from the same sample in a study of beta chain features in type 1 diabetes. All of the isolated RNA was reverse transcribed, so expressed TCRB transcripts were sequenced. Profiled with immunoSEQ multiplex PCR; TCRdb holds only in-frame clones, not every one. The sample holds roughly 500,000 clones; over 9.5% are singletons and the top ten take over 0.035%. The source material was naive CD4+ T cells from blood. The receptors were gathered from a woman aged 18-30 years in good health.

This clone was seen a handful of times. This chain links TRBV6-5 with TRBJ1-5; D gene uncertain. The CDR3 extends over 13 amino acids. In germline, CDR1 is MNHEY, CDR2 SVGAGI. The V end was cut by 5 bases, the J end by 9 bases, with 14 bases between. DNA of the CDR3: TGTGCCAGCAGTCCGGCCCGATTCTGGCCCCAGCATTTT. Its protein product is CASSPARFWPQHF.

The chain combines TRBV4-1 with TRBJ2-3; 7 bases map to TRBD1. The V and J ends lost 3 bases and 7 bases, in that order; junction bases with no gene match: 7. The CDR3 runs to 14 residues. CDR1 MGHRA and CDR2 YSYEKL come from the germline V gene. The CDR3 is CASSHGEQGYTQYF. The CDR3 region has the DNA TGCGCCAGCAGCCACGGAGAACAGGGGTATACGCAGTATTTT.

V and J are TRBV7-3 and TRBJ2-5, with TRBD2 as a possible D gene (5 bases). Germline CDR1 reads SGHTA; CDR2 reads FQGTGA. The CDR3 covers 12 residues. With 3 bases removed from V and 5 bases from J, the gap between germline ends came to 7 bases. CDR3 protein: CASSFPGETQYF. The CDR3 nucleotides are TGTGCCAGCAGCTTCCCGGGGGAGACCCAGTACTTC.

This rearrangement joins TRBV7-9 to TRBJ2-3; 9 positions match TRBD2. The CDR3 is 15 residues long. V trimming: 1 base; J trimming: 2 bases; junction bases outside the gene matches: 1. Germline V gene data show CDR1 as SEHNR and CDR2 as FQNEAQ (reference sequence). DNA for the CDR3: TGTGCCAGCAGCTTAGGGACTAGCGTCACAGATACGCAGTATTTT. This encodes CASSLGTSVTDTQYF.

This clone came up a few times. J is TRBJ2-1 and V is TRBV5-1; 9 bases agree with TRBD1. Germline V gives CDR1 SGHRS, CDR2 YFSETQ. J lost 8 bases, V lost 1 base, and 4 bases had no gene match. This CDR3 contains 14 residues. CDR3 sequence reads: CASSLQTGGDEQFF. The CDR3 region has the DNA TGCGCCAGCAGCTTGCAGACAGGGGGTGATGAGCAGTTCTTC.

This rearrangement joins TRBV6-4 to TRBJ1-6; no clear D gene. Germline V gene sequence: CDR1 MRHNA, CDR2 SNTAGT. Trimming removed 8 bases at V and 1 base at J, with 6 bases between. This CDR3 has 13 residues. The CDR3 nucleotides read TGTGCCAGCGCGACGTCCTATAATTCACCCCTCCACTTT. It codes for CASATSYNSPLHF.

CDR3 coding DNA: TGTGCCAGCAACCCAGGGACAGATACGCAGTATTTT. Protein: CASNPGTDTQYF. The V and J genes are TRBV5-4 and TRBJ2-3; perhaps TRBD1 as D (5 bases). The germline V and J ends were trimmed by 6 bases and 3 bases, with 8 bases remaining between them. The germline V gene encodes CDR1 SGHNT and CDR2 YYREEE (reference sequence). This CDR3 has 12 amino acids.

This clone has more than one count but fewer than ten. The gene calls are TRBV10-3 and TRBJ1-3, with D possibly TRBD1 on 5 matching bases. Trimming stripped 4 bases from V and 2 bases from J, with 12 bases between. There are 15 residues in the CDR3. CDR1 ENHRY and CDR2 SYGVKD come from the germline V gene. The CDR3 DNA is TGTGCCATCAGTGTGGGGATGGGACCTGGAAACACCATATATTTT. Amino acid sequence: CAISVGMGPGNTIYF.

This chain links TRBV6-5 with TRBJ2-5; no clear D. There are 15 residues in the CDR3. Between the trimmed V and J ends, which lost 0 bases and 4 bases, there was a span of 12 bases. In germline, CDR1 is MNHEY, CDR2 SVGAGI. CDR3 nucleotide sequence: TGTGCCAGCAGTTACTCGCCGCGTCCTAGAGAGACCCAGTACTTC. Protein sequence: CASSYSPRPRETQYF.

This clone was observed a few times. The CDR3 loop is CASNVPGQQETQYF. CDR3 DNA: TGTGCCAGCAACGTACCGGGACAGCAAGAGACCCAGTACTTC. The gene calls are TRBV2 and TRBJ2-5, with 7 bases aligning to TRBD1. This CDR3 has 14 amino acids. From germline, CDR1 is SNHLY and CDR2 FYNNEI. Germline trimming cut 7 bases from V and 2 bases from J; bases unmatched to any gene: 7.

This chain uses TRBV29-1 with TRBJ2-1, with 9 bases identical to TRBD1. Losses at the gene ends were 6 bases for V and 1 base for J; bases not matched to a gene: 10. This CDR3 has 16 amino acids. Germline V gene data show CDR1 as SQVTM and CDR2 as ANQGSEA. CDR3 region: CSVATPGQGSYNEQFF. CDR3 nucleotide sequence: TGCAGCGTAGCGACCCCGGGACAGGGATCCTACAATGAGCAGTTCTTC.

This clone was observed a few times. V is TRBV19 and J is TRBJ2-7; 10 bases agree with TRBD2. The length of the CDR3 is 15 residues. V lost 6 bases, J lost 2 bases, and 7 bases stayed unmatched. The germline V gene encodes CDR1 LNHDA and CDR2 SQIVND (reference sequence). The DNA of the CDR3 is TGTGCCAGTAGCATTTCTAGCGGGAGCGCCTACGAGCAGTACTTC. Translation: CASSISSGSAYEQYF.

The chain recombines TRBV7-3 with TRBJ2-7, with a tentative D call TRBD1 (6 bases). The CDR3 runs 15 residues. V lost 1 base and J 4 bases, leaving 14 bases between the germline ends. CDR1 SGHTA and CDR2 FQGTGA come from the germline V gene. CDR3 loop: CASSLSATGRYEQYF. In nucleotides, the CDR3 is TGTGCCAGCAGCTTAAGCGCAACAGGGCGATACGAGCAGTACTTC.

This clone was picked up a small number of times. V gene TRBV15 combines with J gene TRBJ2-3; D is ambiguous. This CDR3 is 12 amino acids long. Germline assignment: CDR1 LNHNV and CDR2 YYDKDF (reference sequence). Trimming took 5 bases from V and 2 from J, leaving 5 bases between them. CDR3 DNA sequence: TGTGCCACCAGCGGATACACAGATACGCAGTATTTT. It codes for CATSGYTDTQYF.

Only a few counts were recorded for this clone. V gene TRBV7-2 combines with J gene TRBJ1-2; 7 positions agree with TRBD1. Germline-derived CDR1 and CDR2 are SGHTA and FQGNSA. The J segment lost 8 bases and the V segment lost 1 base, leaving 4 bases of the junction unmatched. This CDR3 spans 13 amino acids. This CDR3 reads CASSLDYRGGYTF. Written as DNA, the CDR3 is TGTGCCAGCAGCTTAGATTACAGGGGCGGCTACACCTTC.

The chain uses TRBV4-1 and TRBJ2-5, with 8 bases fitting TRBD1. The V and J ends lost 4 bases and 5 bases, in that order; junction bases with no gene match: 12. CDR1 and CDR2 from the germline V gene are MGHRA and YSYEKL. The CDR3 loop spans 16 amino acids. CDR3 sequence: CASSPPLAGGGETQYF. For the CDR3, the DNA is TGCGCCAGCAGCCCGCCATTGGCAGGGGGCGGCGAGACCCAGTACTTC.

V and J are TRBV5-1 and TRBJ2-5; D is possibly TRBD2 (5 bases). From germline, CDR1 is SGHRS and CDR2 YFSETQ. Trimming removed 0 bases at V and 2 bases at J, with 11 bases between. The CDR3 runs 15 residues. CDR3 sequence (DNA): TGCGCCAGCAGCTTGGAGAGGGTAGGGCAAGAGACCCAGTACTTC. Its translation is CASSLERVGQETQYF.